These 10 T cell receptor beta chains share one sample of origin, sequenced in a study of OX40 agonist ivuxolimab in advanced cancers. Assay: immunoSEQ multiplex PCR; the TCRdb copy retains only in-frame clones and omits some. The table includes over 100,000 clones, 90% detected once. Material: CD4+ or CD8+ T cells sorted from blood, obtained in a trial of the OX40 agonist ivuxolimab. The receptors shown here come from an adult with an advanced solid tumor such as melanoma, head and neck, liver or kidney cancer.

The CDR3 DNA reads TGTGCCAGCAGTGATGCGGGCCATACCCGGGGCTATGGCTACACCTTC. The encoded protein is CASSDAGHTRGYGYTF. The chain uses TRBV6-1 and TRBJ1-2; unclear D gene. Germline CDR1 MNHNS, CDR2 SASEGT. Trimming pared 3 bases from V and 4 bases from J, leaving 18 bases between. The CDR3 has 16 residues.

This clone was seen just once. This chain joins TRBV11-2 and TRBJ2-5; D gene ambiguous. This CDR3 spans 17 amino acids. Germline loops: CDR1 SGHAT, CDR2 FQNNGV. Trimming stripped 1 base from V and 4 bases from J, with 19 bases between. The CDR3 region is CASSLAVGKRQVETQYF. Here the CDR3 DNA reads TGTGCCAGCAGCTTAGCGGTCGGAAAGCGTCAGGTAGAGACCCAGTACTTC.

The count of this clone is one. The rearrangement links TRBV7-6 to TRBJ2-2; 7 bases map to TRBD2. The CDR3 runs to 15 residues. Trimming took 5 bases from V and 3 from J; bases not matched to a gene: 6. Germline V gives CDR1 SGHVS, CDR2 FNYEAQ. CDR3 amino acids: CASSARAGYTGELFF. The CDR3 DNA follows: TGTGCCAGCAGCGCCCGAGCGGGGTACACCGGGGAGCTGTTTTTT. Variable domain in full (rest from reference TRBV7-6 and TRBJ2-2): GAGVSQSPRYKVTKRGQDVALRCDPISGHVSLYWYRQALGQGPEFLTYFNYEAQQDKSGLPNDRFSAERPEGSISTLTIQRTEQRDSAMYRCASSARAGYTGELFFGEGSRLTVL.

The chain recombines TRBV9 with TRBJ2-7; TRBD2 aligns across 12 bases. Germline V CDR1 and CDR2: SGDLS, YYNGEE. The trim removed 3 bases at V and 3 bases at J, leaving 10 bases unmatched. The CDR3 extends over 17 amino acids. Here the CDR3 reads CASSDGLAGRGGYEQYF. CDR3 nucleotides: TGTGCCAGCAGCGACGGACTAGCGGGAAGGGGAGGCTACGAGCAGTACTTC.

The chain recombines TRBV5-4 with TRBJ2-7; D unclear. The CDR3 is 13 residues long. Per germline, CDR1 SGHNT and CDR2 YYREEE (reference sequence). Deletions cut 4 bases from V and 1 base from J, with 9 bases between. CDR3 protein: CASSGFTSYEQYF. The CDR3 bases are TGTGCCAGCAGCGGTTTTACGTCCTACGAGCAGTACTTC. Variable domain in full (rest from reference TRBV5-4 and TRBJ2-7): ETGVTQSPTHLIKTRGQQVTLRCSSQSGHNTVSWYQQALGQGPQFIFQYYREEENGRGNFPPRFSGLQFPNYSSELNVNALELDDSALYLCASSGFTSYEQYFGPGTRLTVT.

This clone showed up just a few times. The CDR3 DNA reads as TGCGCCAGCAGCAATACAGGGTCCGCTGAAGCTTTCTTT. This sequence encodes CASSNTGSAEAFF. The rearrangement joins TRBV5-1 to TRBJ1-1, with D perhaps TRBD1 (6 bases). The CDR3 has 13 residues. Trimming shortened V by 4 bases and J by 6 bases, and 13 bases separated the two germline ends. CDR1 and CDR2 (germline): SGHRS, YFSETQ.

This clone was seen only once. V is TRBV25-1 and J is TRBJ2-6; perhaps TRBD2 as D (5 bases). Germline V gene sequence: CDR1 MGHDK, CDR2 SYGVNS. V lost 4 bases, J lost 2 bases, and 6 bases lay in between. CDR3 size: 14 residues. The CDR3, as DNA: TGTGCCAGCAGTGTGGGAGCTGGGGCCAACGTCCTGACTTTC. Translating gives CASSVGAGANVLTF.

The rearrangement links TRBV5-1 to TRBJ1-2, with D hard to call. Looked up from germline, CDR1 is SGHRS and CDR2 is YFSETQ. The CDR3 has 14 residues. V was trimmed by 0 bases and J by 3 bases, leaving 9 bases between them. CDR3 sequence: CASSLDLGYYGYTF. CDR3 bases: TGCGCCAGCAGCTTGGATCTGGGCTACTATGGCTACACCTTC.

This chain links TRBV19 with TRBJ2-3, with D tentatively TRBD1 or TRBD2 (5 bases each). The V and J ends lost 2 bases and 3 bases respectively, with 9 bases between them. The CDR3 totals 14 residues. CDR1 LNHDA and CDR2 SQIVND come from the germline V gene (reference sequence). CDR3 sequence reads: CASSIQGRTDTQYF. The CDR3 DNA sequence: TGTGCCAGTAGTATACAGGGACGGACAGATACGCAGTATTTT.

The CDR3 coding sequence is TGTGCCAGCAGCTCCCGGGCGAACACTGAAGCTTTCTTT. Its protein is CASSSRANTEAFF. The V gene is TRBV7-3, the J gene TRBJ1-1; D not certain. In germline, CDR1 is SGHTA, CDR2 FQGTGA. The CDR3 covers 13 residues. V was clipped by 4 bases and J by 1 base, with 7 bases between them. Full variable domain (missing parts from reference TRBV7-3 and TRBJ1-1): GAGVSQTPSNKVTEKGKYVELRCDPISGHTALYWYRQSLGQGPEFLIYFQGTGAADDSGLPNDRFFAVRPEGSVSTLKIQRTERGDSAVYLCASSSRANTEAFFGQGTRLTVV.